This entry describes one T cell receptor (beta chain). What antigen it recognizes has not been identified. No much larger clone is present one base from it, and per-base qualities are unavailable. The data are from a study of control samples from healthy donors and cancer patients (dated by TCRdb to between 2020 and 2021). Germline trimming: 4 bases from V, 4 bases from J; junction bases outside gene matches: 12. CDR3 length: 17 amino acids, cysteine to phenylalanine. CDR3 DNA only is kept here, 51 bases in frame from base 1. CDR1 and CDR2 are drawn from the germline V gene: SGHVS, FQNEAQ. Library creation used the immunoSEQ multiplex PCR assay. The table comes from immuneACCESS by way of TCRdb, which keeps in-frame sequences with V and J called. Part of the clones is missing from these tables; in studies checked, under half for an unresolved V gene and the rest for unknown reasons. The sample contains tens of thousands of clones, approximately 88% of them found a single time. About 36% of the sample comes from the top ten.

Input material: PBMCs. The sequence links TRBV7-8 to TRBJ1-4; the junction holds 7 bases that match TRBD1. This TCR came from a man between 65 and 80 years old with lung cancer. The nucleotide sequence reads TGTGCCAGCAGCTCGAAAAAACAGGGGCTTGGTAATGAAAAACTGTTTTTT. Protein translation: CASSSKKQGLGNEKLFF.